These T cell receptor beta chains were read from a single sample in a study of read filtering for tumor transcriptome and immune sequencing. TCRdb independently ran MiXCR on the reads; one entry per CDR3 protein. The table lists roughly 5,200 distinct CDR3 sequences, just over 20% of them singletons. The sample consisted of a population of CD138-negative cells sorted from bone marrow. The receptors come from a donor aged 40 or over with multiple myeloma. The CDR3 runs from the conserved cysteine through the conserved F or W. The D gene is left open where the match is weak. Some rows have no size entry. The others give once, few or many, or a class for an expanded clone.

>TRBV20-1|medium-sized|TRBD2|TRBJ2-1
TGCAGTGCTAAGCGGGAGGGGGCCTACAATGAGCAGTTCTTC
CSAKREGAYNEQFF
>TRBV18|medium-sized|TRBD1|TRBJ2-1
TGTGCCAGCTCACCAGAAAGGGACAGGGTCTACAATGAGCAGTTCTTC
CASSPERDRVYNEQFF
>TRBV7-3|.|.|TRBJ2-5
TGTGCCAACAGGGAAGCGGAAGTTTCCAGAGAGACCCAGTACTTC
CANREAEVSRETQYF
>TRBV12-3/TRBV12-4|medium-sized|.|TRBJ2-7
TGTGCCAGCAGTTACGCCCGCGAGCAGTACTTC
CASSYAREQYF
>TRBV20-1|many|.|TRBJ1-3
TGCAGTGCTAGGAGGGACTTCGCGTCGGGAAACACCATATATTTT
CSARRDFASGNTIYF
>TRBV7-9|large|TRBD2|TRBJ2-1
TGTGCCAGCAGCACAGGACTAGCGGGAGCCTATGAGCAGTTCTTC
CASSTGLAGAYEQFF
>TRBV20-1|many|TRBD2|TRBJ2-1
TGCAGTGCCGGCGGGAGATACTCCTACAATGAGCAGTTCTTC
CSAGGRYSYNEQFF
>TRBV29-1|many|TRBD2|TRBJ2-3
TGCAGCGTTCAAGGAGCGGGAGGGACAGATACGCAGTATTTT
CSVQGAGGTDTQYF
>TRBV5-1|large|.|TRBJ2-1
TGTGCCAGCAGCACATCCGGGACATACAATGAGCAGTTCTTC
CASSTSGTYNEQFF
>TRBV6-5|.|.|TRBJ2-1
TGTGCCAGCAGACGCCAGCGGGATGAGCAGTTCTTC
CASRRQRDEQFF
>TRBV7-2|medium-sized|.|TRBJ2-7
TGTGCCAGCAGCTTAGGAGTGAGCTCCTACGAGCAGTACTTC
CASSLGVSSYEQYF
>TRBV3-1|.|TRBD2|TRBJ2-1
TGTGCCAGCAGCCAAGCGGGGACTCCTAGCGGGCTCTTCTACAATGAGCAGTTCTTC
CASSQAGTPSGLFYNEQFF
>TRBV6-6|medium-sized|TRBD1|TRBJ2-7
TGTGCCAGCAGACCCGGACAGGGGAGCCACGAGCAGTACTTC
CASRPGQGSHEQYF
>TRBV28|once|.|TRBJ2-1
TGCGCCAGCAGAGAAGTGAGCTCCTACAATGGGCAGTTCTTC
CASREVSSYNGQFF
>TRBV9|many|TRBD2|TRBJ2-2
TGTGCCAGCAGCCGACTAGCTCCTAGAGGGGAGCTGTTTTTT
CASSRLAPRGELFF
>TRBV12-3/TRBV12-4|.|.|TRBJ2-7
TGTGCCAGCAGTCGAGCGGGTGGATCCTACGAGCAGTACTTC
CASSRAGGSYEQYF
>TRBV7-9|many|.|TRBJ1-5
TGTGCCAGCAGCTTATATATTGGTGTAGACAATCAGCCCCAGCATTTT
CASSLYIGVDNQPQHF
>TRBV27|medium-sized|TRBD2|TRBJ2-1
TGTGCCAGCAATTCCAAGGGAGCGGGAGGGTGGCGCAATGAGCAGTTCTTC
CASNSKGAGGWRNEQFF
>TRBV10-3|medium-sized|.|TRBJ2-5
TGTGCCATCAGTGAGTCGAGCAGGGTAGGCGAGACCCAGTACTTC
CAISESSRVGETQYF
>TRBV20-1|medium-sized|.|TRBJ2-7
TGCAGTGCTAGGGATACTTGGGAACTTGAGCAGTACTTC
CSARDTWELEQYF
>TRBV27|medium-sized|.|TRBJ2-7
TGTGCCAGCAGTTTTAACGGGAGAAGCTACGAGCAGTACTTC
CASSFNGRSYEQYF
>TRBV27|many|.|TRBJ1-1
TGTGCCAGCAGTTTATTAGGGGCGGAGGGCACTGAAGCTTTCTTT
CASSLLGAEGTEAFF
>TRBV4-3|many|.|TRBJ2-7
TGCGCCAGCAGCCAAGAAAGAGGCAGTGCCGAGCAGTACTTC
CASSQERGSAEQYF
>TRBV20-1|medium-sized|.|TRBJ2-3
TGCAGTGCACCGACTAGCACAGATACGCAGTATTTT
CSAPTSTDTQYF
>TRBV20-1|medium-sized|.|TRBJ1-1
TGCAGTGTCCTGGACGATGAAGCTTTCTTT
CSVLDDEAFF
>TRBV11-2|medium-sized|.|TRBJ2-1
TGTGCCAGCAGCTTAGCGACAGCTTACACCTACGATGAGCAGTTCTTC
CASSLATAYTYDEQFF
>TRBV20-1|medium-sized|.|TRBJ2-7
TGCAGTGCTATAGCGGGACAGGAGCGAGAGCAGTACTTC
CSAIAGQEREQYF
>TRBV15|many|.|TRBJ1-1
TGTGCCACCAGCGCGACAGTGAACACTGAAGCTTTCTTT
CATSATVNTEAFF
>TRBV19|.|.|TRBJ2-1
TGTGCCAGTAGTATTACTCCGGCTAAATACAATGGGCAGTTCTTC
CASSITPAKYNGQFF
>TRBV20-1|medium-sized|.|TRBJ2-1
TGCAGTGCCCAAATTTGGGGATTTACGGGGTCCTACAATGAGCAGTTCTTC
CSAQIWGFTGSYNEQFF
>TRBV20-1|medium-sized|.|TRBJ1-2
TGCAGTGCTAGAGATAGGGGGGTTAACTATGGCTACACCTTC
CSARDRGVNYGYTF
>TRBV6-2/TRBV6-3|few|.|TRBJ2-3
TGTGCCAGCAGTTACGGATGGCGGATCATAGATACGCTGTATTTT
CASSYGWRIIDTLYF
>TRBV12-3/TRBV12-4|.|TRBD2|TRBJ2-3
TGTGCCAGCAGTTTGGCTAGCGGGAACACAGATACGCAGTATTTT
CASSLASGNTDTQYF